The 27 T cell receptor beta chains listed next were all sequenced from one sample in a study of graft-versus-host responses after intestinal transplantation. TCRdb's table, derived via immunoSEQ multiplex PCR, lists solely in-frame clones and lacks some. This sample has about 40,000 clones, with around 92% found just once. The source was PBMCs, collected roughly 270 days after transplant. These receptor sequences come from a human patient who received an intestinal transplant, so some T cells may come from the graft donor.

The V gene is TRBV7-6, the J gene TRBJ2-7, with TRBD2 matching 11 bases. CDR3 length equals 15 residues. Trimming at V came to 3 bases and at J to 5 bases, leaving 6 bases not matched to a gene. CDR1 and CDR2 (germline): SGHVS, FNYEAQ. Here the CDR3 DNA reads TGTGCCAGCAGCTTTAGCGGGGGGGCCAATAACGAGCAGTACTTC. Encoded protein: CASSFSGGANNEQYF.

V gene TRBV6-5 combines with J gene TRBJ1-6, with D perhaps matching TRBD1 (5 bases). With 2 bases removed from V and 9 bases from J, the gap between germline ends came to 11 bases. The CDR3 sequence is 14 residues long. The germline V gene has CDR1 MNHEY and CDR2 SVGAGI. DNA of the CDR3: TGTGCCAGCAGTTACGGGGCGCGGAGTTCACCCCTCCACTTT. Amino acids: CASSYGARSSPLHF.

The chain carries TRBV2 and TRBJ1-2; D call uncertain. The CDR3 runs to 15 residues. Trimming removed 4 bases from V and 4 bases from J, with 16 bases in between. CDR1 SNHLY and CDR2 FYNNEI come from the germline V gene. In DNA, the CDR3 is TGTGCCAGCAGTGTGGGTGCCTTACAACGCTATGGCTACACCTTC. This gives the protein CASSVGALQRYGYTF.

The chain joins TRBV6-5 to TRBJ2-5; no definite D call. The last part of the DNA fits TRBJ2-7 better; the J call may be wrong. This CDR3 comprises 13 residues. In germline, CDR1 is MNHEY, CDR2 SVGAGI. The CDR3 nucleotides read TGTGCCAGCAGTTATAAGGGTTCCTACGAGCAGTACTTC. Its translation is CASSYKGSYEQYF.

V and J are TRBV5-4 and TRBJ1-2; TRBD1 matches at 7 bases. Germline V gene data show CDR1 as SGHNT and CDR2 as YYREEE (reference sequence). With V trimmed by 4 bases and J by 4 bases, 19 bases remained unmatched. CDR3 length: 18 residues. CDR3 sequence reads: CASSQDTGTEVIVYGYTF. In nucleotides, the CDR3 is TGTGCCAGCAGCCAAGATACCGGGACAGAGGTTATAGTCTATGGCTACACCTTC.

This rearrangement joins TRBV6-9 to TRBJ2-7, with TRBD2 matching 13 bases. V was clipped by 6 bases and J by 5 bases; unmatched bases: 10. CDR1 is MNHGY and CDR2 is SVAAGI in the germline V gene. The CDR3 is 16 amino acids. CDR3 in amino acids: CASSGPWTSGGNEQYF. CDR3 sequence (DNA): TGTGCCAGCAGCGGGCCTTGGACTAGCGGGGGTAACGAGCAGTACTTC.

V is TRBV4-1 and J is TRBJ2-7, with TRBD2 as a possible D gene (5 bases). The CDR3 runs to 18 residues. Per the germline V gene, CDR1 is MGHRA and CDR2 is YSYEKL. Trimming shortened V by 2 bases and J by 4 bases, and 24 bases separated the two germline ends. CDR3 protein: CASSQPSKSGAIPYEQYF. The CDR3 DNA reads TGCGCCAGCAGCCAACCTTCCAAAAGCGGAGCGATCCCATACGAGCAGTACTTC.

The chain is built from TRBV19 and TRBJ1-5, with D possibly TRBD1 on 5 matching bases. Trimming shortened V by 5 bases and J by 5 bases, and 25 bases separated the two germline ends. CDR3 length equals 18 residues. Germline V gene sequence: CDR1 LNHDA, CDR2 SQIVND (reference sequence). The CDR3 is CASSGSGGVARADQPQHF. As DNA, the CDR3 is TGTGCCAGTAGTGGCAGTGGGGGGGTCGCGAGGGCTGATCAGCCCCAGCATTTT. The variable domain in full, completed from reference TRBV19 and TRBJ1-5, reads DGGITQSPKYLFRKEGQNVTLSCEQNLNHDAMYWYRQDPGQGLRLIYYSQIVNDFQKGDIAEGYSVSREKKESFPLTVTSAQKNPTAFYLCASSGSGGVARADQPQHFGDGTRLSIL.

The V call is TRBV30, the J call TRBJ2-5, with a weak D call TRBD2 (6 bases). Near its end, the DNA agrees better with TRBJ2-7, so the J call may be wrong. This CDR3 has 13 amino acids. The germline CDR1 and CDR2 sequences are GTSNPN and SVGIG (reference sequence). CDR3 in DNA: TGTGCCTGGTCGCTAGCGAGCTCCTACGAGCAGTACTTC. Amino acids: CAWSLASSYEQYF.

This chain uses TRBV11-1 with TRBJ1-1; the D is unclear. V shed 5 bases and J shed 8 bases, with 24 bases lying between them. The CDR3 spans 16 residues. Germline lookup yields CDR1 SGHAT and CDR2 FQDESV (reference sequence). CDR3 coding DNA: TGTGCCAGCAGCGCCGTCGAGAGGTTGGGTCCGGGAGAAGCTTTCTTT. Translation: CASSAVERLGPGEAFF.

The chain carries TRBV4-1 and TRBJ1-6, with D possibly being TRBD1 (5 bases). From germline, CDR1 is MGHRA and CDR2 YSYEKL. The CDR3 runs to 12 residues. Trimming pared 4 bases from V and 11 bases from J, leaving 9 bases between. CDR3 nucleotide sequence: TGCGCCAGCAGCCCGGGGGGAGCACCCCTCCACTTT. It translates to CASSPGGAPLHF.

This chain connects TRBV5-6 to TRBJ2-7; D call uncertain. V was shortened by 2 bases and J by 3 bases, with 6 bases between the two germline ends. The germline V gene encodes CDR1 SGHDT and CDR2 YYEEEE. The CDR3 sequence is 12 residues long. The DNA of the CDR3 is TGTGCCAGCAGCTTAAACGGCTACGAGCAGTACTTC. Translated, it gives CASSLNGYEQYF.

The V gene is TRBV29-1, the J gene TRBJ2-1; D might be TRBD2 (5 bases). The CDR3 length is 12 residues. CDR1 SQVTM and CDR2 ANQGSEA come from the germline V gene. Trimming pared 4 bases from V and 3 bases from J, leaving 7 bases between. Here the CDR3 reads CSVGERYNEQFF. The CDR3 DNA reads as TGCAGCGTTGGGGAGCGCTACAATGAGCAGTTCTTC.

The chain is built from TRBV29-1 and TRBJ2-7; D could derive from TRBD1 or TRBD2 (5 bases each). The CDR3 is 13 residues long. Germline lookup yields CDR1 SQVTM and CDR2 ANQGSEA. Trimming pared 3 bases from V and 5 bases from J, leaving 14 bases between. Here the CDR3 reads CSVDLGRQDEQYF. In nucleotides, the CDR3 is TGCAGCGTTGATTTGGGACGGCAGGACGAGCAGTACTTC.

The V gene is TRBV27, the J gene TRBJ2-3; D may be TRBD2 (6 bases). V lost 6 bases, J lost 5 bases, and 15 bases lay in between. This CDR3 region has 14 residues. Germline V gene data show CDR1 as MNHEY and CDR2 as SMNVEV (reference sequence). The CDR3 sequence: CASSTSTSLDTQYF. In nucleotides, the CDR3 is TGTGCCAGCAGCACTAGCACTAGTTTAGATACGCAGTATTTT.

The gene calls are TRBV6-6 and TRBJ1-4; D unclear. The germline V gene encodes CDR1 MNHNY and CDR2 SVGAGI (reference sequence). V lost 6 bases and J 3 bases, leaving 14 bases between the germline ends. The CDR3 spans 15 residues. The CDR3: CASSPRIVANEKLFF. As DNA, the CDR3 is TGTGCCAGCAGCCCCAGAATAGTGGCTAATGAAAAACTGTTTTTT.

The chain has TRBV7-9 and TRBJ2-7; D is perhaps TRBD2 (6 bases). Germline V gives CDR1 SEHNR, CDR2 FQNEAQ (reference sequence). Trimming left V 5 bases short and J 3 bases short, with 23 bases between. The CDR3 has 17 amino acids. The CDR3 nucleotides are TGTGCCAGCAGCCCCGGGGGTTGGGGCGGGGATTACTACGAGCAGTACTTC. Protein: CASSPGGWGGDYYEQYF.

The chain has TRBV5-1 and TRBJ1-6, with a weak D call TRBD1 (6 bases). Trimming shortened V by 3 bases and J by 3 bases, and 13 bases separated the two germline ends. CDR3 length: 16 amino acids. The V gene's germline CDR1 is SGHRS and CDR2 YFSETQ. CDR3: CASSSTDRGYNSPLHF. The DNA of the CDR3 is TGCGCCAGCAGCTCCACGGACAGAGGCTATAATTCACCCCTCCACTTT.

In nucleotides, the CDR3 is TGTGCCAGTAGTATAGTAACTGAAGCTTTCTTT. It is translated as CASSIVTEAFF. The J gene is TRBJ1-1, the V gene TRBV19; D is unresolved. The CDR3 loop spans 11 amino acids. CDR1 and CDR2 from the germline V gene are LNHDA and SQIVND (reference sequence). The V end lost 1 base, the J end lost 5 bases, and 2 bases lay between the germline ends.

V usage is TRBV27 and J usage is TRBJ2-3; D possibly corresponds to TRBD1 (6 bases). The V and J ends lost 4 bases and 7 bases respectively, with 15 bases between them. CDR1 MNHEY and CDR2 SMNVEV come from the germline V gene (reference sequence). This CDR3 is 14 amino acids long. The CDR3 region has the DNA TGTGCCAGCAGTTCCGTTCAGGGGCCTAATACGCAGTATTTT. Encoded protein: CASSSVQGPNTQYF.

The genes are TRBV7-7 and TRBJ2-5; D uncertain. The CDR3 is 13 residues long. V was cut by 3 bases and J by 0 bases, with 5 bases left in between. CDR1 SSHAT and CDR2 FNYEAQ come from the germline V gene (reference sequence). In DNA, the CDR3 is TGTGCCAGCAGCTTCGAAAACCAAGAGACCCAGTACTTC. Translating gives CASSFENQETQYF.

The chain combines TRBV18 with TRBJ1-3; unclear D gene. Germline-derived CDR1 and CDR2 are KGHSH and LQKENI. Trimming removed 0 bases from V and 5 bases from J, with 5 bases in between. This CDR3 is built from 13 residues. Here the CDR3 reads CASSPPSRNTIYF. CDR3 nucleotides: TGTGCCAGCTCACCACCCAGCCGAAACACCATATATTTT.

This clone was picked up one time. The chain joins TRBV5-6 to TRBJ1-2; 7 bases align to TRBD1. The junction had 6 bases not matched to a gene; V was cut back by 2 bases and J by 2 bases. From germline, CDR1 is SGHDT and CDR2 YYEEEE. CDR3 length: 15 amino acids. CDR3 sequence reads: CASSFGDSINYGYTF. DNA of the CDR3: TGTGCCAGCAGCTTCGGGGACAGTATCAACTATGGCTACACCTTC. Filled out from reference TRBV5-6 and TRBJ1-2, the complete variable domain reads DAGVTQSPTHLIKTRGQQVTLRCSPKSGHDTVSWYQQALGQGPQFIFQYYEEEERQRGNFPDRFSGHQFPNYSSELNVNALLLGDSALYLCASSFGDSINYGYTFGSGTRLTVV.

This clone was observed once. The chain couples TRBV10-3 to TRBJ1-6; perhaps TRBD1 as D (5 bases). V was clipped by 7 bases and J by 7 bases, with 11 bases between them. Germline V gene lookup returns CDR1 ENHRY and CDR2 SYGVKD. The CDR3 contains 13 residues. In DNA form, the CDR3 reads TGTGCCATCAACCGGGACCTCAATTCACCCCTCCACTTT. Residues: CAINRDLNSPLHF.

This clone was observed a single time. The chain recombines TRBV4-1 with TRBJ2-7, with D uncertain. V gave up 1 base and J gave up 3 bases, with 7 bases separating them. From germline, CDR1 is MGHRA and CDR2 YSYEKL. This CDR3 is built from 13 residues. In DNA form, the CDR3 reads TGCGCCAGCAGCCAAGTTCGGGTCTACGAGCAGTACTTC. It translates to CASSQVRVYEQYF.

The chain carries TRBV5-6 and TRBJ1-4; maybe TRBD1 (5 bases). The CDR3 has 15 amino acids. Deletions cut 4 bases from V and 8 bases from J, with 18 bases between. The germline V gene has CDR1 SGHDT and CDR2 YYEEEE. CDR3 sequence reads: CASSPGGWGKEKLFF. In DNA form, the CDR3 reads TGTGCCAGCAGCCCGGGCGGATGGGGGAAGGAAAAACTGTTTTTT.

The CDR3 region has the DNA TGTGCCAGCGCCTGGGGTGGCAATGAGCAGTTCTTC. It translates to CASAWGGNEQFF. The V call is TRBV19, the J call TRBJ2-1; no definite D call. The CDR3 sequence is 12 residues long. Germline lookup yields CDR1 LNHDA and CDR2 SQIVND (reference sequence). The V end lost 9 bases, the J end lost 6 bases, and 12 bases lay between the germline ends.